This T cell receptor beta chain was recovered during a study of T cell clonality in common variable immunodeficiency. Study-wide results and limits: Common variable immunodeficiency TCR beta sequences reportedly had fewer deletions and N-nucleotide insertions. Fewer TCRbeta clones were shared among CVID subjects than controls. Authors noted CVID clonality's cause needs subpopulation repertoire sequencing.

V lost 5 bases to trimming and J lost 0 bases, with 20 bases between them. In germline, CDR1 is LGHNT, CDR2 FRNRAP. This CDR3 is built from 17 residues. This clone has a count of ten or more. Its specificity is unknown. The read comes to an end 3 residues before the CDR3 does, leaving the germline J gene to fill in the end. Sequencing was performed with immunoSEQ multiplex PCR; in TCRdb, only in-frame clones are kept and a portion is missing. Listed for the sample are about 44,000 clones, none seen a single time. Input material: peripheral blood mononuclear cells. V usage is TRBV12-5 and J usage is TRBJ2-7; D is possibly TRBD2 (6 bases). This sequence was found in a person aged 18 to 70 in good health. The CDR3 spells CASGATSTGLSSYEQYF. The part of the CDR3 DNA that was read is TGTGCTAGTGGTGCAACTAGCACAGGCTTAAGCTCCTACGAG.